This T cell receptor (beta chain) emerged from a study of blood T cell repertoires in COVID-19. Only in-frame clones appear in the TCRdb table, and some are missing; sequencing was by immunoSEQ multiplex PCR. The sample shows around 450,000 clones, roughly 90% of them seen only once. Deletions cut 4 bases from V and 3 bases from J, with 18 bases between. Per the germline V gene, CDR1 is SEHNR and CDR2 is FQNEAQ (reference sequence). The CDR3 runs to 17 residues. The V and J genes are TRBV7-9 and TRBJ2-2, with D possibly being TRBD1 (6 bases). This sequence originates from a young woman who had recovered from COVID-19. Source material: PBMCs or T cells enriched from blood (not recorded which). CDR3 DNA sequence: TGTGCCAGCAGCTACTACAGGGAAAGGCAGGACACCGGGGAGCTGTTTTTT. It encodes CASSYYRERQDTGELFF. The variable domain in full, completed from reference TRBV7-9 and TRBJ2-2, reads DTGVSQNPRHKITKRGQNVTFRCDPISEHNRLYWYRQTLGQGPEFLTYFQNEAQLEKSRLLSDRFSAERPKGSFSTLEIQRTEQGDSAMYLCASSYYRERQDTGELFFGEGSRLTVL.